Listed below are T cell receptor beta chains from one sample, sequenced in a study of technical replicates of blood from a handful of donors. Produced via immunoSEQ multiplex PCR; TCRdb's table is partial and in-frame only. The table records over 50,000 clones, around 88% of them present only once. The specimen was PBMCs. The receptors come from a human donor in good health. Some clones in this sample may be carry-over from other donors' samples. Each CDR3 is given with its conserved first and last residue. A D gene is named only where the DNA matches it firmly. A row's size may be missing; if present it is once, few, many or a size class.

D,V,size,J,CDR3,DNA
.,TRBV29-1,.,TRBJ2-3,CSVERDLRSDTQYF,TGCAGCGTTGAGCGGGACCTAAGATCAGATACGCAGTATTTT
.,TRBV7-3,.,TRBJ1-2,CARRSGGLGNYGYTF,TGTGCCAGGCGTAGTGGTGGTCTAGGTAACTATGGCTACACCTTC
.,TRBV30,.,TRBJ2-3,CAWSVRLGLTDTQYF,TGTGCCTGGAGTGTACGTCTGGGGCTCACAGATACGCAGTATTTT
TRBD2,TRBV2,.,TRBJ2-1,CASSLSGRSSYNEQFF,TGTGCCAGCAGTCTTAGCGGGAGAAGCTCCTACAATGAGCAGTTCTTC
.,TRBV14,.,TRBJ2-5,CASSQQGSLETQYF,TGTGCCAGCAGCCAACAGGGTTCGTTGGAGACCCAGTACTTC
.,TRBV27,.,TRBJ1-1,CASSLSKLSGSLPEAFF,TGTGCCAGCAGTTTATCGAAATTATCGGGGTCCTTACCTGAAGCTTTCTTT
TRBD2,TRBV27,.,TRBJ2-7,CASSLSSSGHFYEQYF,TGTGCCAGCAGTTTATCGTCTAGCGGACACTTCTACGAGCAGTACTTC
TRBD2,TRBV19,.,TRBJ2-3,CASKPSGTSTDTQYF,TGTGCCAGTAAGCCTAGCGGGACTAGCACAGATACGCAGTATTTT
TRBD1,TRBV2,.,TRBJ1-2,CASSLQGYGYTF,TGTGCCAGCAGCCTACAGGGGTATGGCTACACCTTC
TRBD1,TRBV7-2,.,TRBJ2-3,CASSLQGAEDTQYF,TGTGCCAGCAGCTTACAGGGGGCGGAAGATACGCAGTATTTT
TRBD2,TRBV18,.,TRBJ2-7,CASSPPTSRTYEQYF,TGTGCCAGCTCACCACCGACTAGCCGAACCTACGAGCAGTACTTC
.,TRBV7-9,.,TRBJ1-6,CASSLGGAESPLHF,TGTGCCAGCAGCTTAGGTGGGGCTGAGTCACCCCTCCACTTT
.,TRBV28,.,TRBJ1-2,CASSPANYGYTF,TGTGCCAGCAGCCCGGCTAACTATGGCTACACCTTC
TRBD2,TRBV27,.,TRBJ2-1,CASRISGGSYNEQFF,TGTGCCAGCAGGATTAGCGGGGGGAGCTACAATGAGCAGTTCTTC
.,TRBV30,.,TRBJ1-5,CAWSDGNQPQHF,TGTGCCTGGAGTGACGGGAATCAGCCCCAGCATTTT
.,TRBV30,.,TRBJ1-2,CAWSGGFQNYGYTF,TGTGCCTGGAGTGGAGGGTTCCAGAACTATGGCTACACCTTC
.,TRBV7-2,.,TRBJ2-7,CASSLALGAVVYF,TGTGCCAGCAGCTTAGCGCTTGGGGCCGTGGTCTACTTC
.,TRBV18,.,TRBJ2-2,CASYPRNTGELFF,TGTGCCAGCTACCCGAGGAACACCGGGGAGCTGTTTTTT
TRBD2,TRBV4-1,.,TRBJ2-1,CASSQGGGVVYEQFF,TGCGCCAGCAGCCAAGGCGGGGGGGTGGTATATGAGCAGTTCTTC
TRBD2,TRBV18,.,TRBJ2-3,CASSPKASGGASTDTQYF,TGTGCCAGCTCACCAAAAGCCAGCGGGGGTGCTAGCACAGATACGCAGTATTTT
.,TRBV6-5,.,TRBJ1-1,CASRIQTGNAEAFF,TGTGCCAGCAGGATACAAACAGGGAACGCTGAAGCTTTCTTT
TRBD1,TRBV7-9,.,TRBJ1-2,CASSLGTGTYGYTF,TGTGCCAGCAGCTTAGGGACAGGGACATATGGCTACACCTTC
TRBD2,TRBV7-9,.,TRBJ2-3,CASSLGASGGASPDTQYF,TGTGCCAGCAGCTTAGGTGCTAGCGGGGGGGCCTCCCCAGATACGCAGTATTTT
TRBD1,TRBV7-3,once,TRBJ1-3,CASSYTGGARNTIYF,TGTGCCAGCAGTTACACAGGGGGCGCGAGAAACACCATATATTTT
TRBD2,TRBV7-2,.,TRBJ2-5,CASSLVAGKETQYF,TGTGCCAGCAGCTTAGTAGCGGGGAAAGAGACCCAGTACTTC
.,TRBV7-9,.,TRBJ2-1,CASSVYNNEQFF,TGTGCCAGCAGCGTTTACAACAATGAGCAGTTCTTC
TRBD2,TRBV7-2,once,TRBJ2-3,CASSLVGTSGATDTQYF,TGTGCCAGCAGCTTAGTTGGGACTAGCGGGGCCACAGATACGCAGTATTTT
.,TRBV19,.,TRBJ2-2,CASSIVTGQRGELFF,TGTGCCAGTAGTATAGTTACAGGGCAACGCGGGGAGCTGTTTTTT
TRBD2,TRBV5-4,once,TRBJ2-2,CASSKRSGGRGTGELFF,TGTGCCAGCAGCAAGAGAAGCGGGGGGCGTGGCACCGGGGAGCTGTTTTTT
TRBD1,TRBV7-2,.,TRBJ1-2,CASSPDRAPNYGYTF,TGTGCCAGCAGCCCAGACAGGGCTCCCAACTATGGCTACACCTTC
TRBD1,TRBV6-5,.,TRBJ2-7,CASSRFETGVYEQYF,TGTGCCAGCAGTCGATTTGAGACAGGGGTCTACGAGCAGTACTTC
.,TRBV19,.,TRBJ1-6,CASSIGDYSPLHF,TGTGCCAGTAGTATAGGGGACTATTCACCCCTCCACTTT
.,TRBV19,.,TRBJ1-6,CASTGAYNSPLHF,TGTGCCAGTACAGGCGCCTATAATTCACCCCTCCACTTT
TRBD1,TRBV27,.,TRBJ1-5,CASSPQYPGTERDQPQHF,TGTGCCAGCAGTCCCCAATACCCCGGGACAGAAAGGGATCAGCCCCAGCATTTT
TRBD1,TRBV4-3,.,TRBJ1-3,CASSQDRGSGNTIYF,TGCGCCAGCAGCCAAGACAGGGGGAGTGGAAACACCATATATTTT
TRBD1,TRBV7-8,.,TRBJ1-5,CASSLARDRPQHF,TGTGCCAGCAGCTTAGCGCGGGACAGGCCCCAGCATTTT